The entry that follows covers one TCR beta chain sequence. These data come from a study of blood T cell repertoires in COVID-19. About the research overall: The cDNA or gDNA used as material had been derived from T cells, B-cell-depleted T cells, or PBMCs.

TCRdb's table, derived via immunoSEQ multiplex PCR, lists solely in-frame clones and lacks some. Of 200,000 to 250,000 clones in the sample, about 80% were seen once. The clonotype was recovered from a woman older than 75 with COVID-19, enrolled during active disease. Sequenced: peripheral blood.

CDR3 in DNA: TGCAGCGTTGTCTCCGGGACAGGGGACTATGGCTACACCTTC. Translated: CSVVSGTGDYGYTF. The chain combines TRBV29-1 with TRBJ1-2; 10 nucleotides line up with TRBD1. Looked up from germline, CDR1 is SQVTM and CDR2 is ANQGSEA. The V and J ends lost 4 bases and 3 bases, in that order; junction bases with no gene match: 5. The CDR3 is made up of 14 amino acids.